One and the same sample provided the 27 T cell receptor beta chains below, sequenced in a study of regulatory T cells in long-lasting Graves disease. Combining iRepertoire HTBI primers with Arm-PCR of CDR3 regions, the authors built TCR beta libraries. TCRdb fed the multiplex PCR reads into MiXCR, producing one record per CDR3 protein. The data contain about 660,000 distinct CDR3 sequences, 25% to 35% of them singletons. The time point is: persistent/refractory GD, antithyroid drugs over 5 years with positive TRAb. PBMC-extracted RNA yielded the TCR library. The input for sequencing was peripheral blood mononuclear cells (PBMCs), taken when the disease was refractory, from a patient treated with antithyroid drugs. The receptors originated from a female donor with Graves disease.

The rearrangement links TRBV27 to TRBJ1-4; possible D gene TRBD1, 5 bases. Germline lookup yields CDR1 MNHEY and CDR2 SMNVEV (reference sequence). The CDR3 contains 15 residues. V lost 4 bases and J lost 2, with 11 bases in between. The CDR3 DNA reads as TGTGCCAGCAGTTCCGCAGGGCCCACTAATGAAAAACTGTTTTTT. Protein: CASSSAGPTNEKLFF.

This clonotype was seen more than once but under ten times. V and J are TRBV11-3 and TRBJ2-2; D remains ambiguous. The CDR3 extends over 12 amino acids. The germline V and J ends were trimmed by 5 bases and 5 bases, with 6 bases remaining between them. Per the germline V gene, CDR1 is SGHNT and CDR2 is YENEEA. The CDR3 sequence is CASSPATGELFF. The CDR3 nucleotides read TGTGCCAGCAGCCCAGCTACCGGGGAGCTGTTTTTT.

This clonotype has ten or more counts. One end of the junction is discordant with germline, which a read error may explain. The CDR3 here is CASSILDPGSGELLF. DNA of the CDR3: TGTGCCAGCTCCATCCTCGACCCCGGGTCCGGGGAGCTGCTTTTT. The chain employs TRBV2 and TRBJ2-2; tentative D call: TRBD2 (5 bases). The V gene's germline CDR1 is SNHLY and CDR2 FYNNEI. There are 15 residues in the CDR3.

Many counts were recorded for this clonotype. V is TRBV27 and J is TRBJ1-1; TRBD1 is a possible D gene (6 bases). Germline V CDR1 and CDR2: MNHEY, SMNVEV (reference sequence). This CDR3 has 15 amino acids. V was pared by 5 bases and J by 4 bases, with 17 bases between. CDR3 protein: CASSRLTGLITEAFF. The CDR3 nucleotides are TGTGCCAGCAGTCGTTTGACAGGACTCATCACTGAAGCTTTCTTT.

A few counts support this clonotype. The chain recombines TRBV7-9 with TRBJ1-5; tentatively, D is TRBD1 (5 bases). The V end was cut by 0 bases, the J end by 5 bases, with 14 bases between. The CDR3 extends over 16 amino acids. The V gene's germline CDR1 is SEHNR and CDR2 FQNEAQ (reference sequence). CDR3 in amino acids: CASSLAAGTIDQPQHF. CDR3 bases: TGTGCCAGCAGCTTAGCAGCCGGGACCATTGATCAGCCCCAGCATTTT.

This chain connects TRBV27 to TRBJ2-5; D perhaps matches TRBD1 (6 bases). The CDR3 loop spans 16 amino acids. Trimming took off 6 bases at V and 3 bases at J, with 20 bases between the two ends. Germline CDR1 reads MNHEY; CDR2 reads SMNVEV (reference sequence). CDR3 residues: CASRRGSRGYKETQYF. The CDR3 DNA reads TGTGCCAGCAGGCGAGGAAGCAGGGGTTACAAAGAGACCCAGTACTTC.

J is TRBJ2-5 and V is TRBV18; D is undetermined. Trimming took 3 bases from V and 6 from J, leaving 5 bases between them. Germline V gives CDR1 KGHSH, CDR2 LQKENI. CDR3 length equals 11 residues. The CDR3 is CASSPHQTQYF. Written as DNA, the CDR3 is TGTGCCAGCTCACCTCACCAGACCCAGTACTTC.

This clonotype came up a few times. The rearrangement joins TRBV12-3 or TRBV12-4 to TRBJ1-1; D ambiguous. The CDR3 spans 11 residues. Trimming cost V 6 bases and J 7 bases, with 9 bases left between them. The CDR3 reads CASSQRGEAFF. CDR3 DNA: TGTGCCAGCAGCCAGAGAGGTGAAGCTTTCTTT.

CDR3 sequence: CAISDLQRGDTQYF. In nucleotides, the CDR3 is TGTGCCATCAGTGATTTACAGCGGGGAGATACGCAGTATTTT. V usage is TRBV10-3 and J usage is TRBJ2-3, with TRBD2 identical over 7 bases. The ends lost 3 bases at V and 5 bases at J; junction bases unmatched: 5. The CDR3 extends over 14 amino acids. The germline V gene has CDR1 ENHRY and CDR2 SYGVKD.

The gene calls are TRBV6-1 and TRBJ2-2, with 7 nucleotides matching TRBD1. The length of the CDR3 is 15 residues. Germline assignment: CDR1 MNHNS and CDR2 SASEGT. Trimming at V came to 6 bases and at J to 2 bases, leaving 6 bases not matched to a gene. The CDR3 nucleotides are TGTGCCAGCAGACGACAGGGAAGAAACACCGGGGAGCTGTTTTTT. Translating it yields CASRRQGRNTGELFF.

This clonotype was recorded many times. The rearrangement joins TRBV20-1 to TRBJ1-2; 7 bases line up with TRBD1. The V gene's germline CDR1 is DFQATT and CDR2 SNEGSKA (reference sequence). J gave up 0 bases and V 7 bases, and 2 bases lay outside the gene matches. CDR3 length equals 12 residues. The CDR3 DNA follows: TGCAGTGTGACAGGGACTAACTATGGCTACACCTTC. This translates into CSVTGTNYGYTF.

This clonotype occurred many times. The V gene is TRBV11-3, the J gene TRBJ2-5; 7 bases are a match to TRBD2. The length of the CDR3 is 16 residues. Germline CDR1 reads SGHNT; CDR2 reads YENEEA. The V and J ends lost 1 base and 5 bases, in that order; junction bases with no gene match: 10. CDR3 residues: CASSLGSSGMFETQYF. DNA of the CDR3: TGTGCCAGCAGCTTAGGTTCCAGCGGGATGTTTGAGACCCAGTACTTC.

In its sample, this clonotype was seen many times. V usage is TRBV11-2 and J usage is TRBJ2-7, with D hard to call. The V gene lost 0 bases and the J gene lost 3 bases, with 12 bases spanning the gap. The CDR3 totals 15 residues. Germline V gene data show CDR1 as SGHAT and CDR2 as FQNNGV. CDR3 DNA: TGTGCCAGCAGCTTAGAGACCGGAATGGGCTACGAGCAGTACTTC. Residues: CASSLETGMGYEQYF.

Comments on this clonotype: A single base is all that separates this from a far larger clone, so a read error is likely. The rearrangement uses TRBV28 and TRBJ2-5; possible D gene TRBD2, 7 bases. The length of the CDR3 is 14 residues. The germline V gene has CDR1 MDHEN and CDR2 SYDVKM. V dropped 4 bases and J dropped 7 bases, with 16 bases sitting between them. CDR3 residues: CASSSGGPRGTQYF. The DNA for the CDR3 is TGTGCCAGCAGTTCCGGGGGGCCAAGAGGGACCCAGTACTTC. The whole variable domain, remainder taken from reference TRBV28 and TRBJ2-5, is DVKVTQSSRYLVKRTGEKVFLECVQDMDHENMFWYRQDPGLGLRLIYFSYDVKMKEKGDIPEGYSVSREKKERFSLILESASTNQTSMYLCASSSGGPRGTQYFGPGTRLLVL.

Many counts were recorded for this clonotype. The CDR3, as DNA: TGTGCCAGCAGCGGGACAGGGGTTGCGCTAGTTTTCTTT. Translating it yields CASSGTGVALVFF. J is TRBJ1-1 and V is TRBV28; 10 positions agree with TRBD1. In germline, CDR1 is MDHEN, CDR2 SYDVKM. This CDR3 region has 13 residues. Trimming removed 6 bases from V and 13 bases from J; junction bases left unmatched: 11. Drawing the rest from reference TRBV28 and TRBJ1-1, the complete variable domain is DVKVTQSSRYLVKRTGEKVFLECVQDMDHENMFWYRQDPGLGLRLIYFSYDVKMKEKGDIPEGYSVSREKKERFSLILESASTNQTSMYLCASSGTGVALVFFGQGTRLTVV.

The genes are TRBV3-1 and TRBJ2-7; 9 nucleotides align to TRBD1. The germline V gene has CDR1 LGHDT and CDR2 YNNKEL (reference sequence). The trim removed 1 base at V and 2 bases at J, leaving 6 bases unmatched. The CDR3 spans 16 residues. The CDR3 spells CASSQGDRAGPYEQYF. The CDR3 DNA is TGTGCCAGCAGCCAAGGGGACAGGGCGGGCCCCTACGAGCAGTACTTC.

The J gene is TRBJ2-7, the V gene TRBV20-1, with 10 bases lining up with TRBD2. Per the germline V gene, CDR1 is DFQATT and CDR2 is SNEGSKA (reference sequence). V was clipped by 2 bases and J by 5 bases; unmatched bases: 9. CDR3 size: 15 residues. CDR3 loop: CSARPSSGRLDEQYF. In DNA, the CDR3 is TGCAGTGCTAGACCCTCTAGCGGGAGATTAGACGAGCAGTACTTC.

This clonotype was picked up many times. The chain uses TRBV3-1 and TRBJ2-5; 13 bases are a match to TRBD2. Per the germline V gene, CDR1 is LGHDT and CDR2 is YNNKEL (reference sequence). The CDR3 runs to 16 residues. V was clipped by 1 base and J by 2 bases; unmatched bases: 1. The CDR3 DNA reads TGTGCCAGCAGCCAAGGGACTAGCGGGAGACAAGAGACCCAGTACTTC. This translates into CASSQGTSGRQETQYF.

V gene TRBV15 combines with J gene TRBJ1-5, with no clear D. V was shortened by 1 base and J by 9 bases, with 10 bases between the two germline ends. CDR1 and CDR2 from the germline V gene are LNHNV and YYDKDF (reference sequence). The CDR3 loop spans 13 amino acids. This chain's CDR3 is CATSRVRNGPQHF. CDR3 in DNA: TGTGCCACCAGCAGAGTAAGGAATGGGCCCCAGCATTTT.

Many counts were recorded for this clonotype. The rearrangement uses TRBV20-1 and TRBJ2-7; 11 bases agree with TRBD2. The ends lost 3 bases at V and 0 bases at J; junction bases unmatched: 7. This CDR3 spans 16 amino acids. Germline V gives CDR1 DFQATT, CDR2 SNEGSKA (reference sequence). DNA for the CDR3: TGCAGTGCTAGGCAAAGACTAGCGGGGAGCTCCTACGAGCAGTACTTC. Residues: CSARQRLAGSSYEQYF.

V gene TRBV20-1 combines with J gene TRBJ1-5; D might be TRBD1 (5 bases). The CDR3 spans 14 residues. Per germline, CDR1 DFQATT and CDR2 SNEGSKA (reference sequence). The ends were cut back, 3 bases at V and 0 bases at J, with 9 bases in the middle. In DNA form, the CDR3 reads TGCAGTGCTAGTCGGGACGGTAGCAATCAGCCCCAGCATTTT. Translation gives CSASRDGSNQPQHF.

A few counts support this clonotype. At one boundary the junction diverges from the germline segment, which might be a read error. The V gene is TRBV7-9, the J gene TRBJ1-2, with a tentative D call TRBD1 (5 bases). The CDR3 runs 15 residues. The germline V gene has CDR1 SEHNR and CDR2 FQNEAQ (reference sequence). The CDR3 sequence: CASSLDRSGTYAYTF. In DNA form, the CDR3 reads TGTGCCAGCAGCTTAGATAGGTCAGGGACCTATGCCTACACCTTC.

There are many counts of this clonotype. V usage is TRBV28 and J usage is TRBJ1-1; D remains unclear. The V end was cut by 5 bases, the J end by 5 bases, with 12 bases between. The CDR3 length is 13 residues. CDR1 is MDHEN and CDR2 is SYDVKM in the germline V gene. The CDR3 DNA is TGTGCCAGCAGTGACACATTGAGTACTGAAGCTTTCTTT. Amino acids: CASSDTLSTEAFF.

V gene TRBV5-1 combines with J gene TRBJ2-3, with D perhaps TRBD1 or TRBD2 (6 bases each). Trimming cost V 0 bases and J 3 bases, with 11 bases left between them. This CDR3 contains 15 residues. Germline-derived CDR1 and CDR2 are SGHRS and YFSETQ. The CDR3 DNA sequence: TGCGCCAGCAGCTTGGAAGGGGGGTGGACAGATACGCAGTATTTT. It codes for CASSLEGGWTDTQYF.

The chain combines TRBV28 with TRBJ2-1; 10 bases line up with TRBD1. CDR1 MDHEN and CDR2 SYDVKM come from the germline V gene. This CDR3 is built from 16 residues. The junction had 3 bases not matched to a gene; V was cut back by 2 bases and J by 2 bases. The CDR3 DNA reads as TGTGCCAGCAGTTTACGGGACAGGGGTACCTACAATGAGCAGTTCTTC. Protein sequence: CASSLRDRGTYNEQFF.

Here the CDR3 reads CASSLVVGPRVAANQETQYF. In DNA form, the CDR3 reads TGTGCCAGCAGCTTAGTGGTTGGCCCCCGGGTAGCGGCTAACCAAGAGACCCAGTACTTC. The chain uses TRBV7-9 and TRBJ2-5, with D tentatively TRBD2 (6 bases). The germline V gene has CDR1 SEHNR and CDR2 FQNEAQ (reference sequence). The V end lost 1 base, the J end lost 0 bases, and 24 bases lay between the germline ends. This CDR3 contains 20 residues.

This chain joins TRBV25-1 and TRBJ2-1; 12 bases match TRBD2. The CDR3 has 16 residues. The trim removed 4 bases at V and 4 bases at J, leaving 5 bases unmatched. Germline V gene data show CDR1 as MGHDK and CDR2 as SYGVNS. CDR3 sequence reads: CASSVTSGRGYNEQFF. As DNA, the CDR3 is TGTGCCAGCAGTGTGACTAGCGGGAGAGGTTACAATGAGCAGTTCTTC.